The source of this TCR beta chain is a study of T cells after yellow fever vaccination. This clonotype was counted at least ten times. V trimming: 4 bases; J trimming: 2 bases; junction bases outside the gene matches: 14. The CDR3 length is 18 residues. Germline values: CDR1 SGHRS, CDR2 YFSETQ. A single record per CDR3 protein comes from TCRdb applying MiXCR to the 5' RACE reads. The profile shows 310,000 or so distinct CDR3 sequences, around 6.8% of them singletons. The gene calls are TRBV5-1 and TRBJ2-7; TRBD1 agrees at 11 bases. The sample consisted of PBMCs, taken roughly 47 days after the first yellow fever vaccination. The sequence was obtained from a man between 18 and 35 years old who received the YFV17D yellow fever vaccine. CDR3 sequence (DNA): TGCGCCAGCAGCACGGACAGGGGGCAATTTCCAAGTCCCTACGAGCAGTACTTC. Its translation: CASSTDRGQFPSPYEQYF.